The next 25 T cell receptor beta chains were all read from a single sample in a study of blood T cell repertoires in COVID-19. Assay: immunoSEQ multiplex PCR; the TCRdb copy retains only in-frame clones and omits some. This table holds around 140,000 clones, approximately 88% found once. The sequenced sample was peripheral blood. The receptors come from a woman between 45 and 60 years old with acute or convalescent COVID-19.

This sequence joins TRBV18 and TRBJ2-3, with D uncertain. Per the germline V gene, CDR1 is KGHSH and CDR2 is LQKENI. CDR3 size: 16 residues. Trimming took 1 base from V and 4 from J, leaving 15 bases between them. The CDR3: CASSPLIPSRADTQYF. CDR3 DNA sequence: TGTGCCAGCTCACCACTTATACCTTCCCGCGCAGATACGCAGTATTTT.

The chain is built from TRBV9 and TRBJ2-7; TRBD2 aligns across 8 bases. There are 14 residues in the CDR3. Germline-derived CDR1 and CDR2 are SGDLS and YYNGEE. The V and J ends lost 0 bases and 4 bases, in that order; junction bases with no gene match: 3. For the CDR3, the DNA is TGTGCCAGCAGCGTAGACGGGAGGGAGTACGAGCAGTACTTC. Translation gives CASSVDGREYEQYF.

The chain couples TRBV7-3 to TRBJ2-3, with 9 positions matching TRBD2. CDR3 size: 19 residues. V was pared by 0 bases and J by 0 bases, with 10 bases of the junction left unmatched. Germline assignment: CDR1 SGHTA and CDR2 FQGTGA. The CDR3 nucleotides are TGTGCCAGCAGCTTAACGGGGCTAGCGGGGTACTCTAGCACAGATACGCAGTATTTT. Translated: CASSLTGLAGYSSTDTQYF.

V usage is TRBV15 and J usage is TRBJ2-3; D may be TRBD2 (5 bases). Deletions cut 5 bases from V and 2 bases from J, with 11 bases between. CDR1 and CDR2 (germline): LNHNV, YYDKDF (reference sequence). The CDR3 covers 14 residues. The chain's CDR3 is CATSSRVTTDTQYF. The CDR3 DNA follows: TGTGCCACCAGCTCGAGGGTAACCACAGATACGCAGTATTTT.

This rearrangement joins TRBV15 to TRBJ2-1, with unresolved D. V was pared by 0 bases and J by 9 bases, with 9 bases between. This CDR3 region has 13 residues. The V gene's germline CDR1 is LNHNV and CDR2 YYDKDF (reference sequence). The CDR3 region is CATSRDLGSEQFF. The DNA for the CDR3 is TGTGCCACCAGCAGAGATCTCGGTTCTGAGCAGTTCTTC.

The table lists this clone with a count of one. This rearrangement joins TRBV18 to TRBJ1-1, with no clear D. V lost 4 bases and J lost 2, with 11 bases in between. The CDR3 consists of 14 residues. The V gene's germline CDR1 is KGHSH and CDR2 LQKENI. The CDR3 is CASSQAGHNTEAFF. The DNA of the CDR3 is TGTGCCAGCTCACAAGCGGGCCATAACACTGAAGCTTTCTTT.

V gene TRBV5-1 combines with J gene TRBJ1-1; D is unclear. CDR1 and CDR2 (germline): SGHRS, YFSETQ. This CDR3 contains 14 residues. The V end lost 4 bases, the J end lost 1 base, and 11 bases lay between the germline ends. Written as DNA, the CDR3 is TGCGCCAGCAGCAGAGACACATCGAACACTGAAGCTTTCTTT. This codes for CASSRDTSNTEAFF.

This clone was counted between two and nine times. The V call is TRBV27, the J call TRBJ2-1, with TRBD2 identical over 10 bases. The CDR3 runs to 15 residues. CDR1 is MNHEY, CDR2 SMNVEV, per germline (reference sequence). The trim removed 2 bases at V and 4 bases at J, leaving 2 bases unmatched. The CDR3 DNA reads TGTGCCAGCAGTTTACTAGCGGGGGAATACAATGAGCAGTTCTTC. Translation: CASSLLAGEYNEQFF.

In this sample, this clone turned up once. This chain uses TRBV2 with TRBJ2-7; 9 bases match TRBD1. V lost 6 bases to trimming and J lost 3 bases; unmatched junction nucleotides: 3. The CDR3 loop spans 13 amino acids. Germline lookup yields CDR1 SNHLY and CDR2 FYNNEI. The CDR3 reads CASRQGALYEQYF. The CDR3 coding sequence is TGTGCCAGCAGACAGGGGGCTCTCTACGAGCAGTACTTC.

This clone was detected once. V is TRBV12-3 or TRBV12-4 and J is TRBJ2-7; no firm D call. Trimming took 3 bases from V and 1 from J, leaving 7 bases between them. The CDR3 covers 13 residues. CDR3 region: CASSLYGSYEQYF. In DNA, the CDR3 is TGTGCCAGCAGTTTGTACGGGTCCTACGAGCAGTACTTC.

This rearrangement joins TRBV27 to TRBJ1-4, with D possibly matching TRBD1 (5 bases). Germline V CDR1 and CDR2: MNHEY, SMNVEV (reference sequence). V lost 5 bases and J 0 bases, leaving 10 bases between the germline ends. The CDR3 totals 15 residues. The CDR3 coding sequence is TGTGCCAGCAGTCCCACCAGGGCAACTAATGAAAAACTGTTTTTT. Its protein is CASSPTRATNEKLFF.

The chain has TRBV5-5 and TRBJ1-5; 8 bases fit TRBD1. Per germline, CDR1 SGHKS and CDR2 YYEKEE (reference sequence). V gave up 4 bases and J gave up 2 bases; unmatched junction bases: 2. The CDR3 runs to 14 residues. The CDR3 loop is CASSLTGGNQPQHF. CDR3 nucleotide sequence: TGTGCCAGCAGCCTGACAGGGGGCAATCAGCCCCAGCATTTT.

This rearrangement joins TRBV19 to TRBJ1-5, with D hard to call. The V gene lost 5 bases and the J gene lost 7 bases, with 18 bases spanning the gap. Germline CDR1 reads LNHDA; CDR2 reads SQIVND (reference sequence). This CDR3 region has 15 residues. CDR3 sequence: CASSSLGKEGQPQHF. Written as DNA, the CDR3 is TGTGCCAGTAGTTCTCTAGGGAAGGAGGGACAGCCCCAGCATTTT.

The chain recombines TRBV4-2 with TRBJ1-2; D remains ambiguous. The CDR3 is 16 residues long. With 1 base removed from V and 4 bases from J, the gap between germline ends came to 16 bases. Per the germline V gene, CDR1 is LGHNA and CDR2 is YNFKEQ. Here the CDR3 DNA reads TGTGCCAGCAGCCAAGTGAAACCCCAAGGCGGCTATGGCTACACCTTC. This translates into CASSQVKPQGGYGYTF.

CDR3 region: CASSQMTGSYEKLFF. The CDR3 bases are TGTGCCAGCAGCCAAATGACAGGGTCCTACGAAAAACTGTTTTTT. V is TRBV3-1 (or the pseudogene TRBV3-2) and J is TRBJ1-4, with 7 bases that match TRBD1. CDR3 length: 15 amino acids. V lost 2 bases to trimming and J lost 8 bases; unmatched junction nucleotides: 8. Per germline, CDR1 LGHDT and CDR2 YNNKEL (reference sequence).

The chain employs TRBV7-3 and TRBJ1-5, with no clear D. CDR1 and CDR2 from the germline V gene are SGHTA and FQGTGA. The V end lost 4 bases, the J end lost 7 bases, and 11 bases lay between the germline ends. The CDR3 sequence is 13 residues long. CDR3 coding DNA: TGTGCCAGCAGCTCCACCCCAGGACAGCCCCAGCATTTT. Its translation: CASSSTPGQPQHF.

This rearrangement joins TRBV19 to TRBJ1-2; D is unresolved. Trimming took 8 bases from V and 4 from J, leaving 20 bases between them. CDR3 length equals 15 residues. Germline V lookup: CDR1 LNHDA, CDR2 SQIVND (reference sequence). The CDR3 bases are TGTGCCAGTGCAGCTGTCCCGACCGAGGGCTATGGCTACACCTTC. Protein sequence: CASAAVPTEGYGYTF.

The rearrangement uses TRBV12-3 or TRBV12-4 and TRBJ1-5; 9 bases map to TRBD1. V shed 5 bases and J 15 bases; nucleotides not matched to a gene: 8. This CDR3 is built from 12 residues. The DNA of the CDR3 is TGTGCCAGCAGTCCTAACAGGGGGCTTTGGCATTTT. It translates to CASSPNRGLWHF.

This sequence joins TRBV29-1 and TRBJ2-7; the match to TRBD2 covers 8 bases. V was clipped by 4 bases and J by 0 bases; unmatched bases: 5. Germline CDR1 is SQVTM and CDR2 is ANQGSEA. CDR3 length equals 14 residues. The CDR3 is CSVGSGKSSYEQYF. The CDR3 DNA sequence: TGCAGCGTTGGTAGCGGGAAAAGCTCCTACGAGCAGTACTTC.

This clone was seen just once. This chain joins TRBV19 and TRBJ1-5; 9 nucleotides align to TRBD1. V dropped 11 bases and J dropped 3; count of bases not matched to a gene: 5. Germline loops: CDR1 LNHDA, CDR2 SQIVND (reference sequence). CDR3 length equals 13 residues. The DNA for the CDR3 is TGTGCCTCTAGGGACAGGGTCAATCAGCCCCAGCATTTT. It yields the protein CASRDRVNQPQHF.

This clone came up a few times. The chain employs TRBV19 and TRBJ1-1; D not certain. Between the trimmed V and J ends, which lost 5 bases and 3 bases, there was a span of 10 bases. Germline V gene lookup returns CDR1 LNHDA and CDR2 SQIVND (reference sequence). The CDR3 is made up of 13 amino acids. CDR3 bases: TGTGCCAGTAGTCCGAGGATGGACACTGAAGCTTTCTTT. It encodes CASSPRMDTEAFF.

This chain links TRBV7-6 with TRBJ2-7, with 10 nucleotides matching TRBD2. The CDR3 covers 15 residues. V shed 5 bases, J shed 2 bases, and the junction held 6 bases outside the gene matches. Germline assignment: CDR1 SGHVS and CDR2 FNYEAQ. The CDR3 DNA follows: TGTGCCAGCAGCGCAACTAGCGGGACGCCCTACGAGCAGTACTTC. Its translation is CASSATSGTPYEQYF.

This chain uses TRBV2 with TRBJ1-5; unclear D gene. Trimming cost V 2 bases and J 4 bases, with 9 bases left between them. The CDR3 is made up of 14 amino acids. CDR1 and CDR2 from the germline V gene are SNHLY and FYNNEI. CDR3 sequence reads: CASSEQVGNQPQHF. The DNA for the CDR3 is TGTGCCAGCAGTGAACAGGTTGGGAATCAGCCCCAGCATTTT.

This clone was detected only once. The chain employs TRBV6-5 and TRBJ2-1, with TRBD1 matching over 7 bases. The CDR3 loop spans 12 amino acids. Germline V gene data show CDR1 as MNHEY and CDR2 as SVGAGI. J lost 7 bases, V lost 6 bases, and 3 bases had no gene match. The DNA of the CDR3 is TGTGCCAGCAGGAGGGGGCTAAATGAGCAGTTCTTC. This encodes CASRRGLNEQFF.

The V and J genes are TRBV9 and TRBJ2-2; 11 bases match TRBD2. The CDR3 length is 16 residues. After removal of 0 bases from V and 5 bases from J, the junction contained 3 bases not matched to a gene. CDR1 and CDR2 (germline): SGDLS, YYNGEE. DNA for the CDR3: TGTGCCAGCAGCGTAGCGGGGACTAGCGGTACCGGGGAGCTGTTTTTT. This gives the protein CASSVAGTSGTGELFF.